These T cell receptor beta chains were read from a single sample in a study of shared clonotypes between healthy human individuals. Only in-frame clones appear in the TCRdb table, and some are missing; sequencing was by immunoSEQ multiplex PCR. This table has roughly 2.5 million clones, approximately 90% appearing once. The sequenced sample consisted of naive CD4+ T cells sorted from blood. The receptors were gathered from a man younger than 30 in good health. Each CDR3 is given with its conserved first and last residue. A D gene is named only where the DNA matches it firmly. The size entry is marked missing in some rows and otherwise reads once, few, many or a size class.

J: TRBJ2-3; D: TRBD2; size: .; V: TRBV14; DNA: TGTGCCAGCAGCTTAACTAGCGGCACAGATACGCAGTATTTT; CDR3: CASSLTSGTDTQYF
J: TRBJ1-3; D: .; size: .; V: TRBV7-9; DNA: TGTGCCAGCACTCCGGCTGCCGAGGGCTCTGGAAACACCATATATTTT; CDR3: CASTPAAEGSGNTIYF
J: TRBJ2-7; D: .; size: .; V: TRBV5-1; DNA: TGCGCCAGCAGCTGGGCGGCGAACTCCTACGAGCAGTACTTC; CDR3: CASSWAANSYEQYF
J: TRBJ2-2; D: TRBD1; size: .; V: TRBV5-4; DNA: TGTGCCAGCAGCTCGGGACAGGCCACCACCGGGGAGCTGTTTTTT; CDR3: CASSSGQATTGELFF
J: TRBJ2-7; D: .; size: .; V: TRBV12-2; DNA: TGTGCAGACTCAGGAGCTAGCCTGCAGTACTTC; CDR3: CADSGASLQYF
J: TRBJ1-5; D: .; size: .; V: TRBV25-1; DNA: TGTGCCAGCAGTGATGGCCCCCAGGACTATAGCAATCAGCCCCAGCATTTT; CDR3: CASSDGPQDYSNQPQHF
J: TRBJ1-5; D: .; size: .; V: TRBV6-5; DNA: TGTGCCAGCAGTTACTCTCCAGAAGGGAATCAGCCCCAGCATTTT; CDR3: CASSYSPEGNQPQHF
J: TRBJ2-5; D: TRBD1; size: .; V: TRBV9; DNA: TGTGCCAGCAGCTCCCAGGGGGCTGAGACCCAGTACTTC; CDR3: CASSSQGAETQYF
J: TRBJ2-7; D: TRBD1; size: .; V: TRBV28; DNA: TGTGCCAGCAGCCTCGCCGGGACAGGGGGACACGAGCAGTACTTC; CDR3: CASSLAGTGGHEQYF
J: TRBJ2-7; D: TRBD1; size: .; V: TRBV28; DNA: TGTGCCAGCAGCACTGCGGGACAGGGGAGATCCTACGAGCAGTACTTC; CDR3: CASSTAGQGRSYEQYF
J: TRBJ1-2; D: .; size: .; V: TRBV6-1; DNA: TGTGCCAGCAGTGCCAAGGGTACTGCTGGCTACACCTTC; CDR3: CASSAKGTAGYTF
J: TRBJ1-6; D: .; size: .; V: TRBV28; DNA: TGTGCCAGCAGCCCACCCCAGTTACCCCTCCACTTT; CDR3: CASSPPQLPLHF
J: TRBJ1-1; D: .; size: once; V: TRBV5-5; DNA: TGTGCCAGCAGCACCCCGACAGGGAACACTGAAGCTTTCTTT; CDR3: CASSTPTGNTEAFF
J: TRBJ2-1; D: .; size: .; V: TRBV18; DNA: TGTGCCAGCTCACCACCTCGGGTTAGCGGCTCCTACAATGAGCAGTTCTTC; CDR3: CASSPPRVSGSYNEQFF
J: TRBJ1-4; D: .; size: .; V: TRBV4-3; DNA: TGCGCCAGCAGCCAAGAGGAGGCAACTAATGAAAAACTGTTTTTT; CDR3: CASSQEEATNEKLFF
J: TRBJ2-2; D: TRBD2; size: .; V: TRBV5-1; DNA: TGCGCCAGCAGCTGGGGGACTAGCGGGAAAGAGTCCGGGGAGCTGTTTTTT; CDR3: CASSWGTSGKESGELFF
J: TRBJ1-2; D: .; size: .; V: TRBV28; DNA: TGTGCCAGCAGAGGACAGTCCTATGGCTACACCTTC; CDR3: CASRGQSYGYTF
J: TRBJ2-5; D: TRBD2; size: .; V: TRBV10-1; DNA: TGCGCCAGCAGTGAGTTTCGGGGGGTAAAAGAGACCCAGTACTTC; CDR3: CASSEFRGVKETQYF
J: TRBJ1-1; D: .; size: .; V: TRBV19; DNA: TGTGCCAGTAGTAACAGGGAGTTGAACACTGAAGCTTTCTTT; CDR3: CASSNRELNTEAFF
J: TRBJ2-2; D: .; size: .; V: TRBV20-1; DNA: TGCAGTGCCAAGAAAGCCGGGGAGCTGTTTTTT; CDR3: CSAKKAGELFF
J: TRBJ2-3; D: .; size: .; V: TRBV19; DNA: TGTGCCAGTAGTTTACAGGGAGGGGTCACAGATACGCAGTATTTT; CDR3: CASSLQGGVTDTQYF
J: TRBJ2-2; D: .; size: .; V: TRBV5-1; DNA: TGCGCCAGCAGCTTGGAGCTGGCGAACACCGGGGAGCTGTTTTTT; CDR3: CASSLELANTGELFF
J: TRBJ2-5; D: TRBD2; size: .; V: TRBV5-4; DNA: TGTGCCAGCAGACCCTCCGCGGGGGGGGCAGAGACCCAGTACTTC; CDR3: CASRPSAGGAETQYF
J: TRBJ1-3; D: .; size: once; V: TRBV30; DNA: TGTGCCTGGACCATAGGCGGGGGGCTAGACACCATATATTTT; CDR3: CAWTIGGGLDTIYF
J: TRBJ2-7; D: TRBD1; size: .; V: TRBV6-5; DNA: TGTGCCAGCAGAGGGGACAGGGGCTACGAGCAGTACTTC; CDR3: CASRGDRGYEQYF
J: TRBJ2-3; D: .; size: .; V: TRBV29-1; DNA: TGCAGCGTCGCCCGGGGCAGCACAGATACGCAGTATTTT; CDR3: CSVARGSTDTQYF
J: TRBJ2-5; D: .; size: .; V: TRBV28; DNA: TGTGCCAGCAGTCCCCAAGGGACCCAGTACTTC; CDR3: CASSPQGTQYF
J: TRBJ1-5; D: TRBD1; size: .; V: TRBV19; DNA: TGTGCCAGTAGTAACCCGACAGGGGGGGTTGATCAGCCCCAGCATTTT; CDR3: CASSNPTGGVDQPQHF
J: TRBJ2-5; D: TRBD2; size: .; V: TRBV2; DNA: TGTGCCAGCAGCCGCGGGACTAGCGGGGCCACAGAGACCCAGTACTTC; CDR3: CASSRGTSGATETQYF
J: TRBJ2-7; D: .; size: .; V: TRBV10-3; DNA: TGTGCCATCAGGGGGGACGGAGGCTCCTACGAGCAGTACTTC; CDR3: CAIRGDGGSYEQYF
J: TRBJ2-7; D: TRBD2; size: .; V: TRBV6-5; DNA: TGTGCCAGCAGAACCGGACTAGCGGTTTACGAGCAGTACTTC; CDR3: CASRTGLAVYEQYF
J: TRBJ1-2; D: TRBD1; size: once; V: TRBV10-3; DNA: TGTGCCAGTCAGGGGGATATTAACTATGGCTACACCTTC; CDR3: CASQGDINYGYTF
J: TRBJ2-7; D: .; size: .; V: TRBV19; DNA: TGTGCCAGTAGTTGGCAAGCCAGGGTAGGGGAGCAGTACTTC; CDR3: CASSWQARVGEQYF
J: TRBJ2-5; D: .; size: .; V: TRBV30; DNA: TGTGCCTGGAGTGAGCGGGAGACCCAGTACTTC; CDR3: CAWSERETQYF
J: TRBJ2-4; D: .; size: .; V: TRBV21-1; DNA: TGTGCCAGCAGCACGATAGGACGGCCGGATTACGCCAAAAACATTCAGTACTTC; CDR3: CASSTIGRPDYAKNIQYF
J: TRBJ2-7; D: .; size: .; V: TRBV18; DNA: TGTGCCAGCTCTCCGGGGTGGGTCCCTTACGAGCAGTACTTC; CDR3: CASSPGWVPYEQYF
J: TRBJ1-2; D: .; size: .; V: TRBV6-1; DNA: TGTGCCAGCAGTGAAGCAGGTCGGAACTATGGCTACACCTTC; CDR3: CASSEAGRNYGYTF
J: TRBJ1-5; D: .; size: .; V: TRBV30; DNA: TGTGCCTGGACCGGAACGGGGCATCAGCCCCAGCATTTT; CDR3: CAWTGTGHQPQHF
J: TRBJ1-3; D: .; size: .; V: TRBV5-4; DNA: TGTGCCAGCAGCCCAGAACGCGGGGCCTCTGGAAACACCATATATTTT; CDR3: CASSPERGASGNTIYF
J: TRBJ2-7; D: TRBD2; size: .; V: TRBV6-5; DNA: TGTGCCAGCGGGCGAGCGGGGGCCGCCTACGAGCAGTACTTC; CDR3: CASGRAGAAYEQYF
J: TRBJ2-7; D: .; size: once; V: TRBV4-1; DNA: TGCGCCAGCAGCCAAGGGGGATTGGCGGGGCCCTACGAGCAGTACTTC; CDR3: CASSQGGLAGPYEQYF
J: TRBJ2-5; D: TRBD1; size: .; V: TRBV2; DNA: TGTGCCAGCAGGGATGGACAGGGGGCTGAGGAGACCCAGTACTTC; CDR3: CASRDGQGAEETQYF
J: TRBJ2-5; D: .; size: .; V: TRBV30; DNA: TGTGCCGGGAGACTGAACCAAGAGACCCAGTACTTC; CDR3: CAGRLNQETQYF
J: TRBJ2-6; D: .; size: .; V: TRBV10-3; DNA: TGTGCCACCCGGACTGACTCTGGGGCCAACGTCCTGACTTTC; CDR3: CATRTDSGANVLTF
J: TRBJ1-2; D: TRBD1; size: .; V: TRBV7-2; DNA: TGTGCCAGCAGCCTCCGGGACAGGGGTCTTTCCTATGGCTACACCTTC; CDR3: CASSLRDRGLSYGYTF
J: TRBJ1-1; D: TRBD1; size: .; V: TRBV5-1; DNA: TGCGCCAGCAGCACCGACAGGGGGCGGACTGAAGCTTTCTTT; CDR3: CASSTDRGRTEAFF